This entry describes one TCR beta chain. Its antigen remains unidentified. Base qualities are not at hand, and no much larger clone is one base apart. Genomic DNA was isolated from the sorted cells so that the TCRbeta CDR3 region could be sequenced. The immunoSEQ Assay was used to sequence the TCRbeta CDR3 regions. The source is immuneACCESS, and TCRdb retained only in-frame sequences with V and J called. Part of the clones is not carried over; for the studies checked, unresolved V genes explain less than half of this, and the remainder is unexplained. The sample includes 28,000 or so clones, with around 86% observed a single time. Of the sample, roughly 18% is held by the ten largest clones. The record originates from a study of OX40 agonist ivuxolimab in advanced cancers. For the study in its entirety: Ivuxolimab, which targeted the costimulatory receptor OX40 (CD134), was an agonistic, fully human IgG2 monoclonal antibody. The paper reports the monotherapy dose-escalation portion (N ≈ 50 patients) of the phase I ivuxolimab trial. In the dose-escalation cohort, approximately 82% of patients were male, and the mean age was approximately 60 years with a range of roughly 20 to 79. Patients were allowed to have had prior anti-PD-1, anti-PD-L1 or anti-CTLA-4 therapy, and around 37% of the dose-escalation patients had previously received checkpoint inhibitors. Three dose-escalation patients achieved partial responses, one with hepatocellular carcinoma and two with cutaneous melanoma. Intravenous ivuxolimab was administered to patients every 2 weeks at six dose levels: 0.01, 0.1, 0.3, 1.5, 3 and 10 mg/kg. Of the roughly 51 dose-escalation patients, hepatocellular carcinoma was present in 19, melanoma in around 15, renal cell carcinoma in 9 and head and neck cancer in 9. Peripheral TCRbeta sequencing was intended to test whether TCR sequence diversity was altered and clonal T-cell expansion was caused by ivuxolimab. What the research found in general, with its limitations: After ivuxolimab, CD8+ T cells had more expanded clones than CD4+ T cells on average. The antigen specificity of the clonally expanded peripheral T cells was not determined. Clonal expansion of both CD4+ and CD8+ blood T cells was observed from baseline to week 6 at doses 0.1 to 3.0 mg/kg. Low levels of normalized T-cell clonal expansion were also seen in some patients who did not respond. In the 0.1-3.0 mg/kg groups, partial responders had among the lowest normalized peripheral clonal expansion, particularly in CD8+ T cells.

CDR1 SQVTM and CDR2 ANQGSEA are derived from the germline V gene. The CDR3 covers 13 residues, taking in both the cysteine and the phenylalanine. CDR3 DNA is the only sequence kept; it has 39 bases, read in frame from the first base. The V and J ends are trimmed by 7 bases and 4 bases, leaving 16 bases between them. Patients with autoimmune disease history or receiving systemic immunosuppression were excluded from the trial. In every dose cohort, peripheral blood was drawn for TCR sequencing at baseline, cycle 4 day 1, and cycle 7 day 1. The samples were taken from a phase I, first-in-human, multicenter, open-label dose-escalation trial of ivuxolimab. Adults with locally advanced or metastatic melanoma, renal cell, hepatocellular, or head and neck squamous cell carcinoma were enrolled in the trial. Before TCR sequencing, CD4+ and CD8+ T cells were separately sorted from peripheral blood.

This TCR was recovered from an adult with an advanced solid tumor such as melanoma, head and neck, liver or kidney cancer. This specimen consisted of CD4+ or CD8+ T cells sorted from blood, obtained in a trial of the OX40 agonist ivuxolimab. Recombination connected TRBV29-1 to TRBJ1-2; the D segment cannot be called with confidence. The sequence in DNA is TGCAGCGCTAGGACCGCTGCCAGCTATGGCTACACCTTC. It codes for CSARTAASYGYTF.